The 29 T cell receptor beta chains reported below all come from one sample, sequenced in a study of blood T cell repertoires in COVID-19. Libraries were prepared by immunoSEQ multiplex PCR; TCRdb keeps only in-frame clonotypes and omits some of them. The repertoire holds 120,000 or so clones, with roughly three quarters as singletons. The sample comprised peripheral blood. These receptor sequences come from a man aged 40-55 years with active or convalescent COVID-19.

The chain uses TRBV7-9 and TRBJ2-7; D is possibly TRBD2 (5 bases). V lost 2 bases to trimming and J lost 7 bases, with 12 bases between them. Germline V gene sequence: CDR1 SEHNR, CDR2 FQNEAQ (reference sequence). The CDR3 is 13 residues long. This chain's CDR3 is CASSLKLGGEQYF. As DNA, the CDR3 is TGTGCCAGCAGCTTAAAGTTAGGCGGGGAGCAGTACTTC.

This clone was seen just once. The rearrangement links TRBV19 to TRBJ2-3, with D uncertain. Germline V lookup: CDR1 LNHDA, CDR2 SQIVND (reference sequence). V gave up 7 bases and J gave up 4 bases, with 15 bases separating them. The length of the CDR3 is 14 residues. The CDR3 is CASKFQVGADTQYF. The CDR3 nucleotides read TGTGCCAGTAAATTCCAGGTAGGCGCAGATACGCAGTATTTT. Full variable domain (rest looked up from reference TRBV19 and TRBJ2-3): DGGITQSPKYLFRKEGQNVTLSCEQNLNHDAMYWYRQDPGQGLRLIYYSQIVNDFQKGDIAEGYSVSREKKESFPLTVTSAQKNPTAFYLCASKFQVGADTQYFGPGTRLTVL.

J is TRBJ1-4 and V is TRBV6-5; 7 bases are shared with TRBD1. The trim removed 6 bases at V and 7 bases at J, leaving 8 bases unmatched. In germline, CDR1 is MNHEY, CDR2 SVGAGI. The CDR3 has 14 amino acids. The CDR3 nucleotides read TGTGCCAGCAGGCCCGGGACAGCGCTTGAAAAACTGTTTTTT. Protein sequence: CASRPGTALEKLFF.

This clone occurred many times. V is TRBV6-5 and J is TRBJ2-7, with D perhaps matching TRBD2 (6 bases). The CDR3 spans 15 residues. CDR1 and CDR2 from the germline V gene are MNHEY and SVGAGI. Trimming cost V 8 bases and J 6 bases, with 23 bases left between them. The CDR3 region has the DNA TGTGCCAGCGGAGAGGAGGGACTCATCAGCGGCGAGCAGTACTTC. This gives the protein CASGEEGLISGEQYF.

This clone is a singleton in its sample. CDR3 DNA sequence: TGTGCCAGCAGCGCAATCTCCGGCGGGGGAAACACCATATATTTT. Its translation: CASSAISGGGNTIYF. The chain employs TRBV9 and TRBJ1-3; D is ambiguous. This CDR3 has 15 residues. V was clipped by 3 bases and J by 4 bases, with 14 bases between them. Germline V gives CDR1 SGDLS, CDR2 YYNGEE.

This clone was detected once. The rearrangement joins TRBV19 to TRBJ1-5, with 8 bases matching TRBD1. V was clipped by 4 bases and J by 0 bases; unmatched bases: 8. The length of the CDR3 is 17 residues. Germline lookup yields CDR1 LNHDA and CDR2 SQIVND (reference sequence). The CDR3 sequence is CASSTRQGTYSNQPQHF. The CDR3 bases are TGTGCCAGTAGTACCAGACAGGGGACTTATAGCAATCAGCCCCAGCATTTT.

This chain connects TRBV2 to TRBJ1-6; 8 nucleotides agree with TRBD1. J lost 7 bases, V lost 3 bases, and 8 bases had no gene match. Germline V lookup: CDR1 SNHLY, CDR2 FYNNEI. This CDR3 region has 16 residues. The CDR3 nucleotides read TGTGCCAGCAGTGATCCAGGACAGGGAAGAAATTCACCCCTCCACTTT. This encodes CASSDPGQGRNSPLHF.

CDR3 in amino acids: CASSAVSLGYGYTF. DNA for the CDR3: TGTGCCAGTAGTGCGGTTTCGCTGGGCTATGGCTACACCTTC. The chain employs TRBV19 and TRBJ1-2; D unresolved. Trimming removed 5 bases at V and 4 bases at J, with 14 bases between. The germline V gene has CDR1 LNHDA and CDR2 SQIVND (reference sequence). The CDR3 consists of 14 residues.

The rearrangement joins TRBV9 to TRBJ1-4; D call uncertain. V was shortened by 2 bases and J by 7 bases, with 12 bases between the two germline ends. The CDR3 contains 14 residues. CDR1 is SGDLS and CDR2 is YYNGEE in the germline V gene. CDR3 sequence reads: CASSVSGQTEKLFF. As DNA, the CDR3 is TGTGCCAGCAGCGTTAGCGGGCAGACTGAAAAACTGTTTTTT.

The chain has TRBV30 and TRBJ1-6; no firm D call. Between the trimmed V and J ends, which lost 0 bases and 8 bases, there was a span of 8 bases. Germline assignment: CDR1 GTSNPN and CDR2 SVGIG (reference sequence). The CDR3 has 13 amino acids. The CDR3 sequence: CAWSVYSDSPLHF. CDR3 nucleotide sequence: TGTGCCTGGAGTGTATACTCGGATTCACCCCTCCACTTT.

In DNA, the CDR3 is TGTGCCACCAGCAGAGACGCGGCAGGAGGGGAGACCCAGTACTTC. This sequence encodes CATSRDAAGGETQYF. This chain connects TRBV15 to TRBJ2-5; possibly TRBD2 for D (6 bases). This CDR3 contains 15 residues. Per the germline V gene, CDR1 is LNHNV and CDR2 is YYDKDF (reference sequence). V lost 0 bases and J lost 5, with 13 bases in between.

This clone was recorded once. The gene calls are TRBV19 and TRBJ1-1, with 8 bases fitting TRBD1. Germline trimming cut 6 bases from V and 4 bases from J; bases unmatched to any gene: 7. There are 14 residues in the CDR3. Germline CDR1 and CDR2: LNHDA and SQIVND (reference sequence). The CDR3 here is CASRIDRGGTEAFF. As DNA, the CDR3 is TGTGCCAGTAGGATTGACAGGGGCGGCACTGAAGCTTTCTTT.

The V gene is TRBV25-1, the J gene TRBJ1-2; D is uncertain. Germline V gene lookup returns CDR1 MGHDK and CDR2 SYGVNS. V dropped 3 bases and J dropped 0 bases, with 11 bases sitting between them. The CDR3 is made up of 15 amino acids. The CDR3 sequence: CASSDLREANYGYTF. CDR3 nucleotide sequence: TGTGCCAGCAGTGATTTGAGGGAAGCTAACTATGGCTACACCTTC.

This chain connects TRBV12-5 to TRBJ2-1, with D perhaps TRBD2 (6 bases). The CDR3 loop spans 13 amino acids. CDR1 LGHNT and CDR2 FRNRAP come from the germline V gene. Trimming cost V 2 bases and J 9 bases, with 11 bases left between them. The CDR3 reads CASGLRRAVEQFF. DNA for the CDR3: TGTGCTAGTGGTTTGAGGAGGGCAGTTGAGCAGTTCTTC.

V is TRBV7-2 and J is TRBJ1-1, with no clear D. Trimming removed 5 bases at V and 1 base at J, with 11 bases between. CDR1 and CDR2 from the germline V gene are SGHTA and FQGNSA. The CDR3 extends over 14 amino acids. CDR3 sequence reads: CASSQANPNTEAFF. For the CDR3, the DNA is TGTGCCAGCAGCCAAGCGAACCCGAACACTGAAGCTTTCTTT.

V gene TRBV25-1 combines with J gene TRBJ1-1; the match to TRBD1 covers 8 bases. The CDR3 length is 12 residues. The trim removed 8 bases at V and 5 bases at J, leaving 4 bases unmatched. Germline CDR1 and CDR2: MGHDK and SYGVNS. This CDR3 reads CASRQGHTEAFF. The CDR3 DNA reads TGTGCCAGCCGACAGGGGCATACTGAAGCTTTCTTT. The full variable domain, with the rest looked up from reference TRBV25-1 and TRBJ1-1, is EADIYQTPRYLVIGTGKKITLECSQTMGHDKMYWYQQDPGMELHLIHYSYGVNSTEKGDLSSESTVSRIRTEHFPLTLESARPSHTSQYLCASRQGHTEAFFGQGTRLTVV.

V usage is TRBV6-5 and J usage is TRBJ1-5; D is uncertain. V lost 3 bases and J lost 2, with 8 bases in between. Germline V gives CDR1 MNHEY, CDR2 SVGAGI. CDR3 length equals 14 residues. DNA of the CDR3: TGTGCCAGCAGTTATCGGCAGGGCAATCAGCCCCAGCATTTT. Its protein is CASSYRQGNQPQHF.

The CDR3 DNA reads as TGTGCCAGCAGCCAAGGGGGGGGCTACAATGAGCAGTTCTTC. Amino acids: CASSQGGGYNEQFF. The chain employs TRBV3-1 (or the pseudogene TRBV3-2) and TRBJ2-1, with 7 bases fitting TRBD2. Germline values: CDR1 LGHDT, CDR2 YNNKEL (reference sequence). With V trimmed by 1 base and J by 3 bases, 0 bases remained unmatched. This CDR3 spans 14 amino acids.

The chain has TRBV16 and TRBJ2-2; D uncertain. The germline V and J ends were trimmed by 5 bases and 2 bases, with 9 bases remaining between them. The V gene's germline CDR1 is KGHSY and CDR2 FQNENV. The CDR3 spans 14 residues. The CDR3 loop reads CASSDNLNTGELFF. The CDR3 DNA reads TGTGCCAGCAGCGACAACCTCAACACCGGGGAGCTGTTTTTT.

The J gene is TRBJ1-2, the V gene TRBV14; TRBD1 aligns across 7 bases. The junction had 15 bases not matched to a gene; V was cut back by 4 bases and J by 4 bases. CDR1 and CDR2 from the germline V gene are SGHDN and FVKESK. This CDR3 region has 17 residues. The CDR3 DNA is TGTGCCAGCAGCCCCATCGGACAGGCGGACAGAAGCTATGGCTACACCTTC. It codes for CASSPIGQADRSYGYTF.

CDR3 residues: CASSLYGAGGYTF. For the CDR3, the DNA is TGTGCCAGCAGCTTGTATGGGGCAGGAGGCTACACCTTC. The V call is TRBV11-1, the J call TRBJ1-2, with D perhaps matching TRBD1 (5 bases). Between the trimmed V and J ends, which lost 3 bases and 8 bases, there was a span of 13 bases. Germline V gene lookup returns CDR1 SGHAT and CDR2 FQDESV (reference sequence). The CDR3 covers 13 residues.

This chain connects TRBV28 to TRBJ1-1, with D hard to call. Trimming took off 5 bases at V and 11 bases at J, with 12 bases between the two ends. The CDR3 is 11 residues long. CDR1 MDHEN and CDR2 SYDVKM come from the germline V gene. Here the CDR3 DNA reads TGTGCCAGCAGTCTAAGAAATCCGGCTTTCTTT. Translated, it gives CASSLRNPAFF.

In this sample, this clone turned up a few times. The V gene is TRBV19, the J gene TRBJ2-3, with D perhaps matching TRBD1 (5 bases). V shed 3 bases and J shed 4 bases, with 14 bases lying between them. The CDR3 runs to 15 residues. CDR1 is LNHDA, CDR2 SQIVND, per germline (reference sequence). The chain's CDR3 is CASSIIMAGSDTQYF. CDR3 nucleotides: TGTGCCAGTAGTATTATTATGGCAGGGTCAGATACGCAGTATTTT.

This clone was observed once. CDR3 sequence reads: CATSDPGLYNEQFF. CDR3 in DNA: TGTGCCACCAGTGATCCGGGACTATACAATGAGCAGTTCTTC. The J gene is TRBJ2-1, the V gene TRBV24-1; 7 bases agree with TRBD2. Germline V lookup: CDR1 KGHDR, CDR2 SFDVKD. J lost 4 bases, V lost 3 bases, and 2 bases had no gene match. The CDR3 runs to 14 residues.

The chain joins TRBV20-1 to TRBJ1-1; perhaps TRBD1 as D (5 bases). The germline CDR1 and CDR2 sequences are DFQATT and SNEGSKA (reference sequence). V was clipped by 3 bases and J by 7 bases, with 9 bases between them. This CDR3 contains 11 residues. The CDR3 sequence is CSARWGLEAFF. The CDR3, as DNA: TGCAGTGCTAGGTGGGGACTTGAAGCTTTCTTT.

V and J are TRBV6-1 and TRBJ1-2, with D perhaps TRBD1 (5 bases). The CDR3 totals 16 residues. Looked up from germline, CDR1 is MNHNS and CDR2 is SASEGT. V was clipped by 0 bases and J by 8 bases, with 19 bases between them. The CDR3 reads CASSEAGGDGKDGYTF. In DNA, the CDR3 is TGTGCCAGCAGTGAAGCAGGAGGGGATGGGAAAGACGGCTACACCTTC.

The rearrangement joins TRBV28 to TRBJ2-3, with D tentatively TRBD2 (6 bases). Germline V lookup: CDR1 MDHEN, CDR2 SYDVKM. Trimming removed 10 bases at V and 5 bases at J, with 16 bases between. This CDR3 is built from 13 residues. CDR3 protein: CATGGRALDTQYF. CDR3 in DNA: TGTGCCACCGGAGGGCGGGCCCTAGATACGCAGTATTTT.

The V gene is TRBV9, the J gene TRBJ2-3; TRBD2 matches 7 bases. The CDR3 covers 14 residues. J lost 0 bases, V lost 2 bases, and 0 bases had no gene match. Germline V gives CDR1 SGDLS, CDR2 YYNGEE. The CDR3 loop reads CASSVSGSTDTQYF. CDR3 DNA: TGTGCCAGCAGCGTTAGCGGGAGCACAGATACGCAGTATTTT. Looking up the rest from reference TRBV9 and TRBJ2-3 gives the full variable domain: DSGVTQTPKHLITATGQRVTLRCSPRSGDLSVYWYQQSLDQGLQFLIQYYNGEERAKGNILERFSAQQFPDLHSELNLSSLELGDSALYFCASSVSGSTDTQYFGPGTRLTVL.

Only a few counts were recorded for this clone. The chain carries TRBV6-1 and TRBJ2-5, with D tentatively TRBD2 (6 bases). CDR1 MNHNS and CDR2 SASEGT come from the germline V gene. The V gene lost 3 bases and the J gene lost 4 bases, with 18 bases spanning the gap. The CDR3 extends over 16 amino acids. In nucleotides, the CDR3 is TGTGCCAGCAGTGAGTCCATCGGGGGTAACCGAGAGACCCAGTACTTC. Amino acid sequence: CASSESIGGNRETQYF.